This TCR beta chain was sequenced in a study of blood T cell repertoires in COVID-19. Study context: Material from acute and convalescent COVID-19 was sourced from the United States, Italy and Spain.

V lost 4 bases and J 5 bases, leaving 9 bases between the germline ends. The CDR3 has 11 amino acids. CDR1 is DFQATT and CDR2 is SNEGSKA in the germline V gene (reference sequence). Donors were grouped by their self-reported clinical history. Per the authors' pipeline: Amplification of reference gene primers was used by the study to estimate nucleated cell counts. Assay: immunoSEQ multiplex PCR; the TCRdb copy retains only in-frame clones and omits some. The V and J calls and clone size were taken over from that table, and D and trimming were inferred from the DNA. Found here are approximately 290,000 clones, about 90% of them singletons; the top ten hold around 4.3%.

This receptor was taken from a woman under 30 with acute COVID-19. The chain couples TRBV20-1 to TRBJ2-7; TRBD1 is a possible D gene (6 bases). Sequencing was carried out using PBMCs or T cells enriched from blood (not recorded which). This CDR3 reads CSAKGTNEQYF. The CDR3 coding sequence is TGCAGTGCTAAAGGGACAAACGAGCAGTACTTC.